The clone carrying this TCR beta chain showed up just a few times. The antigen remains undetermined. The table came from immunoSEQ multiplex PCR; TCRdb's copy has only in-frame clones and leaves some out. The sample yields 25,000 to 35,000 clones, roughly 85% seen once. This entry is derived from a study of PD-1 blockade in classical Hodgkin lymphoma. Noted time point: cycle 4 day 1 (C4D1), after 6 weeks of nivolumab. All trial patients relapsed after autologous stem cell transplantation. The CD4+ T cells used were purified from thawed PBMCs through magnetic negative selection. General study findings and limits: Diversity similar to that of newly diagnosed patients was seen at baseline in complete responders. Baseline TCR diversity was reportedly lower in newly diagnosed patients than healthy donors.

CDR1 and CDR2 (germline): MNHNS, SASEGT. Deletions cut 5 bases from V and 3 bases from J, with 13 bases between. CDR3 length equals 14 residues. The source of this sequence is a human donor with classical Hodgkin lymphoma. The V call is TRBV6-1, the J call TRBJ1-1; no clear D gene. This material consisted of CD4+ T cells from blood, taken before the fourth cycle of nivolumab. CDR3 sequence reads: CASSRTPMYTEAFF. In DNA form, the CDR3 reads TGTGCCAGCAGTCGAACACCCATGTACACTGAAGCTTTCTTT.